This is a list of T cell receptor beta chains from one sample in a study of PD-1 blockade in classical Hodgkin lymphoma. TCRdb's table, derived via immunoSEQ multiplex PCR, lists solely in-frame clones and lacks some. The table has approximately 26,000 clones, more than 65% seen once; the top ten hold approximately 3.3%. The sample consisted of peripheral blood mononuclear cells (PBMCs), taken at baseline. These receptor sequences come from a human donor with classical Hodgkin lymphoma. Each CDR3 is given with its conserved first and last residue. Fields, in order: V gene, clone size, D gene, J gene, CDR3 protein, CDR3 DNA. The D gene is left open where the match is weak. The size entry is marked missing in some rows and otherwise reads once, few, many or a size class.

V gene: TRBV19
clone size: -
D gene: -
J gene: TRBJ2-1
CDR3 protein: CASSTVGRGNEQFF
CDR3 DNA: TGTGCCAGTAGTACGGTCGGACGGGGCAATGAGCAGTTCTTC

V gene: TRBV6-4
clone size: -
D gene: -
J gene: TRBJ2-7
CDR3 protein: CASSPSADKSYEQYF
CDR3 DNA: TGTGCCAGCAGTCCCTCCGCGGACAAGAGCTACGAGCAGTACTTC

V gene: TRBV5-6
clone size: once
D gene: -
J gene: TRBJ2-6
CDR3 protein: CASSYGQGFSGANVLTF
CDR3 DNA: TGTGCCAGCAGCTATGGGCAGGGGTTTTCTGGGGCCAACGTCCTGACTTTC

V gene: TRBV19
clone size: few
D gene: TRBD1
J gene: TRBJ1-2
CDR3 protein: CASSNRDRGHGGYTF
CDR3 DNA: TGTGCCAGTAGTAACCGGGACAGGGGGCATGGTGGCTACACCTTC

V gene: TRBV4-3
clone size: few
D gene: TRBD2
J gene: TRBJ2-3
CDR3 protein: CASSQGTSGGAGFTDTQYF
CDR3 DNA: TGCGCCAGCAGCCAAGGGACTAGCGGGGGGGCGGGGTTCACAGATACGCAGTATTTT

V gene: TRBV6-5
clone size: -
D gene: -
J gene: TRBJ2-3
CDR3 protein: CASKGHRGTDTQYF
CDR3 DNA: TGTGCCAGCAAAGGACACCGGGGCACAGATACGCAGTATTTT

V gene: TRBV11-3
clone size: -
D gene: -
J gene: TRBJ2-1
CDR3 protein: CASSLALESEQFF
CDR3 DNA: TGTGCCAGCAGCTTAGCTCTAGAGAGTGAGCAGTTCTTC

V gene: TRBV6-6
clone size: few
D gene: TRBD1
J gene: TRBJ2-2
CDR3 protein: CASSSPQGANTGELFF
CDR3 DNA: TGTGCCAGCAGTTCACCTCAGGGGGCAAACACCGGGGAGCTGTTTTTT

V gene: TRBV6-6
clone size: -
D gene: -
J gene: TRBJ1-2
CDR3 protein: CASSYSGAYGYTF
CDR3 DNA: TGTGCCAGCAGTTACTCGGGGGCCTATGGCTACACCTTC

V gene: TRBV19
clone size: -
D gene: -
J gene: TRBJ2-7
CDR3 protein: CASSVRLGPDEQYF
CDR3 DNA: TGTGCCAGTAGTGTTAGACTGGGCCCGGACGAGCAGTACTTC

V gene: TRBV18
clone size: -
D gene: -
J gene: TRBJ2-3
CDR3 protein: CASSPSTDTQYF
CDR3 DNA: TGTGCCAGCTCACCTAGCACAGATACGCAGTATTTT

V gene: TRBV4-3
clone size: -
D gene: TRBD2
J gene: TRBJ2-5
CDR3 protein: CASSQDWTSGETQYF
CDR3 DNA: TGCGCCAGCAGCCAAGATTGGACTAGCGGGGAGACCCAGTACTTC

V gene: TRBV10-2
clone size: -
D gene: -
J gene: TRBJ2-3
CDR3 protein: CASSDRLGTADTQYF
CDR3 DNA: TGCGCCAGCAGTGACCGTCTGGGGACTGCAGATACGCAGTATTTT

V gene: TRBV4-1
clone size: -
D gene: -
J gene: TRBJ2-1
CDR3 protein: CASSQDPLYNEQFF
CDR3 DNA: TGCGCCAGCAGCCAAGACCCCCTCTACAATGAGCAGTTCTTC

V gene: TRBV2
clone size: -
D gene: -
J gene: TRBJ1-2
CDR3 protein: CASHEIPREGYTF
CDR3 DNA: TGTGCCAGCCACGAAATACCTCGAGAAGGCTACACCTTC

V gene: TRBV10-3
clone size: -
D gene: -
J gene: TRBJ2-5
CDR3 protein: CAISGAQETQYF
CDR3 DNA: TGTGCCATCAGTGGGGCCCAAGAGACCCAGTACTTC

V gene: TRBV9
clone size: few
D gene: -
J gene: TRBJ1-1
CDR3 protein: CASSPPVGQVGAFF
CDR3 DNA: TGTGCCAGCAGCCCCCCCGTCGGTCAGGTGGGGGCTTTCTTT

V gene: TRBV7-8
clone size: -
D gene: -
J gene: TRBJ2-7
CDR3 protein: CASSLRTFDQSEQYF
CDR3 DNA: TGTGCCAGCAGCTTAAGAACCTTCGATCAGTCCGAGCAGTACTTC

V gene: TRBV19
clone size: few
D gene: -
J gene: TRBJ1-3
CDR3 protein: CASSTRETAGNTIYF
CDR3 DNA: TGTGCCAGTAGTACCCGGGAGACAGCTGGAAACACCATATATTTT

V gene: TRBV4-1
clone size: -
D gene: -
J gene: TRBJ1-1
CDR3 protein: CASSQVGQFTEAFF
CDR3 DNA: TGCGCCAGCAGCCAGGTTGGACAGTTCACTGAAGCTTTCTTT

V gene: TRBV7-2
clone size: -
D gene: TRBD1
J gene: TRBJ2-3
CDR3 protein: CASSLGDRVADTQYF
CDR3 DNA: TGTGCCAGCAGCTTAGGGGACAGGGTAGCAGATACGCAGTATTTT

V gene: TRBV7-9
clone size: -
D gene: TRBD1
J gene: TRBJ1-1
CDR3 protein: CASSSQGGDTEAFF
CDR3 DNA: TGTGCCAGCAGCTCTCAGGGGGGGGACACTGAAGCTTTCTTT

V gene: TRBV4-2
clone size: few
D gene: -
J gene: TRBJ2-7
CDR3 protein: CASSQVWGGDYEQYF
CDR3 DNA: TGTGCCAGCAGCCAAGTGTGGGGCGGGGACTACGAGCAGTACTTC

V gene: TRBV4-1
clone size: -
D gene: -
J gene: TRBJ2-7
CDR3 protein: CASSQEMRAYEQYF
CDR3 DNA: TGCGCCAGCAGCCAAGAAATGCGGGCCTACGAGCAGTACTTC

V gene: TRBV7-8
clone size: -
D gene: -
J gene: TRBJ1-3
CDR3 protein: CASSLVTGRNSGNTIYF
CDR3 DNA: TGTGCCAGCAGCTTAGTTACAGGGAGGAACTCTGGAAACACCATATATTTT

V gene: TRBV10-3
clone size: -
D gene: TRBD1
J gene: TRBJ2-1
CDR3 protein: CAISESGQGAGDNEQFF
CDR3 DNA: TGTGCCATCAGTGAGTCTGGACAGGGGGCCGGGGACAATGAGCAGTTCTTC

V gene: TRBV9
clone size: few
D gene: -
J gene: TRBJ2-3
CDR3 protein: CASSEDSIQADTQYF
CDR3 DNA: TGTGCCAGCAGCGAAGACTCCATCCAGGCAGATACGCAGTATTTT

V gene: TRBV18
clone size: few
D gene: TRBD2
J gene: TRBJ2-1
CDR3 protein: CASSPTPDGGAYNEQFF
CDR3 DNA: TGTGCCAGCTCACCAACCCCCGACGGGGGGGCCTACAATGAGCAGTTCTTC

V gene: TRBV11-2
clone size: -
D gene: -
J gene: TRBJ2-2
CDR3 protein: CASSHQRSRGELFF
CDR3 DNA: TGTGCCAGCAGCCATCAGCGGTCCCGCGGGGAGCTGTTTTTT

V gene: TRBV5-6
clone size: -
D gene: TRBD1
J gene: TRBJ1-2
CDR3 protein: CASSVQGAGYGYTF
CDR3 DNA: TGTGCCAGCAGCGTGCAGGGGGCCGGCTATGGCTACACCTTC

V gene: TRBV7-9
clone size: -
D gene: -
J gene: TRBJ1-3
CDR3 protein: CASSLGPQGDTIYF
CDR3 DNA: TGTGCCAGCAGCTTAGGGCCGCAGGGAGACACCATATATTTT

V gene: TRBV25-1
clone size: -
D gene: -
J gene: TRBJ2-3
CDR3 protein: CASSEWRGEEDTQYF
CDR3 DNA: TGTGCCAGCAGTGAATGGAGGGGGGAGGAAGATACGCAGTATTTT

V gene: TRBV29-1
clone size: -
D gene: -
J gene: TRBJ1-2
CDR3 protein: CSGGNGYTF
CDR3 DNA: TGCAGCGGGGGTAATGGCTACACCTTC

V gene: TRBV6-1
clone size: -
D gene: TRBD1
J gene: TRBJ1-5
CDR3 protein: CASSVARQGMSNQPQHF
CDR3 DNA: TGTGCCAGCAGTGTTGCCCGACAGGGTATGAGCAATCAGCCCCAGCATTTT

V gene: TRBV5-1
clone size: -
D gene: TRBD2
J gene: TRBJ2-1
CDR3 protein: CASSLVLAGNNEQFF
CDR3 DNA: TGCGCCAGCAGCTTGGTTCTAGCGGGGAATAATGAGCAGTTCTTC

V gene: TRBV10-3
clone size: -
D gene: TRBD2
J gene: TRBJ2-5
CDR3 protein: CAISESIAGGQETQYF
CDR3 DNA: TGTGCCATCAGTGAGTCGATAGCGGGGGGGCAAGAGACCCAGTACTTC

V gene: TRBV18
clone size: -
D gene: TRBD1
J gene: TRBJ2-1
CDR3 protein: CASSRGQGAANEQFF
CDR3 DNA: TGTGCCAGCTCTCGAGGACAGGGGGCGGCCAATGAGCAGTTCTTC

V gene: TRBV7-2
clone size: once
D gene: -
J gene: TRBJ2-1
CDR3 protein: CASSLRDTGTGYNEQFF
CDR3 DNA: TGTGCCAGCAGCTTACGAGATACCGGGACTGGCTACAATGAGCAGTTCTTC

V gene: TRBV7-8
clone size: once
D gene: TRBD1
J gene: TRBJ2-1
CDR3 protein: CASSVTGTGSDAFYNEQFF
CDR3 DNA: TGTGCCAGCAGCGTTACCGGGACAGGGTCCGATGCGTTCTACAATGAGCAGTTCTTC

V gene: TRBV23-1
clone size: -
D gene: -
J gene: TRBJ1-5
CDR3 protein: CASSQSHHLRSRRKRDQPQHF
CDR3 DNA: TGCGCCAGCAGTCAATCGCACCACCTCCGGTCCCGAAGGAAAAGAGATCAGCCCCAGCATTTT

V gene: TRBV7-2
clone size: -
D gene: -
J gene: TRBJ2-2
CDR3 protein: CASSLIPGAGGELFF
CDR3 DNA: TGTGCCAGCAGCTTAATTCCGGGGGCGGGCGGGGAGCTGTTTTTT

V gene: TRBV25-1
clone size: -
D gene: -
J gene: TRBJ2-3
CDR3 protein: CASSHTRTDTQYF
CDR3 DNA: TGTGCCAGCAGTCACACACGCACAGATACGCAGTATTTT

V gene: TRBV28
clone size: -
D gene: -
J gene: TRBJ1-1
CDR3 protein: CASSLFRTEAFF
CDR3 DNA: TGTGCCAGCAGTTTATTTAGGACTGAAGCTTTCTTT

V gene: TRBV5-8
clone size: few
D gene: -
J gene: TRBJ1-6
CDR3 protein: CASSSTTQASSYNSPLHF
CDR3 DNA: TGTGCCAGCAGTAGCACTACCCAGGCCAGCTCCTATAATTCACCCCTCCACTTT

V gene: TRBV7-2
clone size: medium-sized
D gene: -
J gene: TRBJ1-1
CDR3 protein: CASSSTTLNTEAFF
CDR3 DNA: TGTGCCAGCAGCTCAACAACTTTGAACACTGAAGCTTTCTTT

V gene: TRBV28
clone size: few
D gene: -
J gene: TRBJ1-5
CDR3 protein: CASSSPSVLRGNQPQHF
CDR3 DNA: TGTGCCAGCAGTTCGCCTTCGGTTCTGAGGGGCAATCAGCCCCAGCATTTT

V gene: TRBV15
clone size: -
D gene: TRBD1
J gene: TRBJ2-3
CDR3 protein: CATSPLLGRGLTDTQYF
CDR3 DNA: TGTGCCACCAGCCCCCTACTGGGCAGGGGGCTAACAGATACGCAGTATTTT

V gene: TRBV7-8
clone size: -
D gene: TRBD1
J gene: TRBJ2-1
CDR3 protein: CASSSRVSGGMDEQFF
CDR3 DNA: TGTGCCAGCAGCTCCCGCGTCTCAGGGGGCATGGATGAGCAGTTCTTC

V gene: TRBV7-9
clone size: -
D gene: TRBD2
J gene: TRBJ2-3
CDR3 protein: CASSLGAGGTDTQYF
CDR3 DNA: TGTGCCAGCAGCTTGGGGGCGGGGGGTACAGATACGCAGTATTTT

V gene: TRBV14
clone size: few
D gene: TRBD1
J gene: TRBJ1-5
CDR3 protein: CASNRGAGQPQHF
CDR3 DNA: TGTGCCAGCAACAGGGGGGCAGGACAGCCCCAGCATTTT

V gene: TRBV9
clone size: -
D gene: -
J gene: TRBJ1-1
CDR3 protein: CASSASGGVDTEAFF
CDR3 DNA: TGTGCCAGCAGCGCCAGCGGGGGGGTGGACACTGAAGCTTTCTTT

V gene: TRBV14
clone size: -
D gene: -
J gene: TRBJ2-1
CDR3 protein: CATSDSSYNEQFF
CDR3 DNA: TGTGCCACCTCAGACAGCTCCTACAATGAGCAGTTCTTC

V gene: TRBV4-3
clone size: -
D gene: TRBD1
J gene: TRBJ2-7
CDR3 protein: CASSQGRDRRTYEQYF
CDR3 DNA: TGCGCCAGCAGCCAAGGCAGGGACAGGCGGACCTACGAGCAGTACTTC

V gene: TRBV23-1
clone size: -
D gene: -
J gene: TRBJ1-1
CDR3 protein: CASSQLRVDTEAFF
CDR3 DNA: TGCGCCAGCAGTCAACTCAGGGTGGACACTGAAGCTTTCTTT

V gene: TRBV27
clone size: -
D gene: TRBD2
J gene: TRBJ2-1
CDR3 protein: CASSFLWVAGDILHEQFF
CDR3 DNA: TGTGCCAGCAGTTTTTTATGGGTAGCGGGAGATATTTTGCATGAGCAGTTCTTC

V gene: TRBV7-9
clone size: -
D gene: TRBD1
J gene: TRBJ1-1
CDR3 protein: CASSLVQGAPPNTEAFF
CDR3 DNA: TGTGCCAGCAGCTTAGTACAGGGGGCCCCCCCGAACACTGAAGCTTTCTTT

V gene: TRBV10-1
clone size: few
D gene: TRBD2
J gene: TRBJ2-7
CDR3 protein: CASSEGSGGYEQYF
CDR3 DNA: TGCGCCAGCAGTGAAGGTAGCGGGGGTTACGAGCAGTACTTC

V gene: TRBV27
clone size: once
D gene: -
J gene: TRBJ2-7
CDR3 protein: CASSLSAQGYEQYF
CDR3 DNA: TGTGCCAGCAGTTTAAGTGCACAGGGCTACGAGCAGTACTTC

V gene: TRBV27
clone size: -
D gene: -
J gene: TRBJ2-7
CDR3 protein: CASSLRGSYEQYF
CDR3 DNA: TGTGCCAGCAGTTTACGGGGCTCCTACGAGCAGTACTTC

V gene: TRBV7-9
clone size: once
D gene: -
J gene: TRBJ1-4
CDR3 protein: CASSPEGGSNEKLFF
CDR3 DNA: TGTGCCAGCAGCCCCGAGGGGGGTTCTAATGAAAAACTGTTTTTT